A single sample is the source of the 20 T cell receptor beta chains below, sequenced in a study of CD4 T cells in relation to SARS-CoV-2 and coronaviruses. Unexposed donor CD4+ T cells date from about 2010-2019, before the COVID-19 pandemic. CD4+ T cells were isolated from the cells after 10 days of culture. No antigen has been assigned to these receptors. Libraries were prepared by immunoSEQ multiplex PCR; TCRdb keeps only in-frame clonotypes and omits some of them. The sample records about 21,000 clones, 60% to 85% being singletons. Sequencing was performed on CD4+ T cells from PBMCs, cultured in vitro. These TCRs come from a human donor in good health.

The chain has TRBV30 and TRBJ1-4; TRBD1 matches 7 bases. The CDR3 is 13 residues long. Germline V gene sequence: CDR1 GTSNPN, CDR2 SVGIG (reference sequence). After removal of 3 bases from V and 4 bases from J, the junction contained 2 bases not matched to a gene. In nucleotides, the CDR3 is TGTGCCTGGAGCCAGGGGGGTAATGAAAAACTGTTTTTT. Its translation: CAWSQGGNEKLFF.

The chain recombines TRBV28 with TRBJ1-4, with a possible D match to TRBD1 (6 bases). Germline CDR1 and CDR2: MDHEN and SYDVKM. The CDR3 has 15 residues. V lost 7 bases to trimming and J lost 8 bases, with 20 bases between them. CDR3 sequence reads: CASNLPGASEEKLFF. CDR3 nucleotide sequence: TGTGCCAGCAACTTGCCAGGGGCGTCCGAGGAAAAACTGTTTTTT.

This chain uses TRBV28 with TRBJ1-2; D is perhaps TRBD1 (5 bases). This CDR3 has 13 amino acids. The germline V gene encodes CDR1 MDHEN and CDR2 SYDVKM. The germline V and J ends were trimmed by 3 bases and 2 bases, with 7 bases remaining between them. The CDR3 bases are TGTGCCAGCAGTTTCAGGACAAACTATGGCTACACCTTC. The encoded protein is CASSFRTNYGYTF.

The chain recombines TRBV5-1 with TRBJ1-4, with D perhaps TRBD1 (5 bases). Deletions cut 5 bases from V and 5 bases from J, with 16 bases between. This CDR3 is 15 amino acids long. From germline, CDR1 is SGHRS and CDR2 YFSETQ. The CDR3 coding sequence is TGCGCCAGCAGTACATCCAGGGTGACGAATGAAAAACTGTTTTTT. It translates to CASSTSRVTNEKLFF.

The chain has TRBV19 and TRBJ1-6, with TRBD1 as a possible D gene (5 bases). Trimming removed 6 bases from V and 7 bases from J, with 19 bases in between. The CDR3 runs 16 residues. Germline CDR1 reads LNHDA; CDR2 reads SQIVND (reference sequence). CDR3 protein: CASRIPGTPRNSPLHF. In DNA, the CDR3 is TGTGCCAGTAGGATCCCCGGGACGCCAAGGAATTCACCCCTCCACTTT. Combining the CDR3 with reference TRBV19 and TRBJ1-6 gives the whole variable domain DGGITQSPKYLFRKEGQNVTLSCEQNLNHDAMYWYRQDPGQGLRLIYYSQIVNDFQKGDIAEGYSVSREKKESFPLTVTSAQKNPTAFYLCASRIPGTPRNSPLHFGNGTRLTVT.

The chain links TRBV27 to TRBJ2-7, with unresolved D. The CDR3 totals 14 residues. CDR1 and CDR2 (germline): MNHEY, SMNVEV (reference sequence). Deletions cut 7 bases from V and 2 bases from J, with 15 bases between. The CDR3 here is CASKLRDSAYEQYF. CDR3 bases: TGTGCCAGCAAATTGAGAGACTCCGCCTACGAGCAGTACTTC.

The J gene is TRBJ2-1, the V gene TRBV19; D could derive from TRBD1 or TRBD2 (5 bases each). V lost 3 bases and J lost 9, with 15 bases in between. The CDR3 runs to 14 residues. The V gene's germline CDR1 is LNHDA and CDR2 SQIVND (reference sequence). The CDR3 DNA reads TGTGCCAGTAGTATTAATTGGGGGAGCGGTGAGCAGTTCTTC. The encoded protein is CASSINWGSGEQFF.

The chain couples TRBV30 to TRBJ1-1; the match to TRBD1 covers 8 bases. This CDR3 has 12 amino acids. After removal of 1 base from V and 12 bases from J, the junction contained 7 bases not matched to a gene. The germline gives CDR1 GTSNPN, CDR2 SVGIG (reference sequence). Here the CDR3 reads CAWSGGQGGTFF. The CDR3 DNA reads TGTGCCTGGAGTGGCGGACAGGGTGGGACTTTCTTT.

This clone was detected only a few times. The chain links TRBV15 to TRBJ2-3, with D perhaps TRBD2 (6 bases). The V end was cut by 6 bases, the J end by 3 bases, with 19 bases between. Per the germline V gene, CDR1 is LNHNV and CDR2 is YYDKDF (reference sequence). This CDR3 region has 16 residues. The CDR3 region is CATSRRGGSGTDTQYF. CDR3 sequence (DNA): TGTGCCACCAGTAGGAGGGGTGGTTCGGGAACAGATACGCAGTATTTT. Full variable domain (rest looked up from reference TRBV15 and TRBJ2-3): DAMVIQNPRYQVTQFGKPVTLSCSQTLNHNVMYWYQQKSSQAPKLLFHYYDKDFNNEADTPDNFQSRRPNTSFCFLDIRSPGLGDTAMYLCATSRRGGSGTDTQYFGPGTRLTVL.

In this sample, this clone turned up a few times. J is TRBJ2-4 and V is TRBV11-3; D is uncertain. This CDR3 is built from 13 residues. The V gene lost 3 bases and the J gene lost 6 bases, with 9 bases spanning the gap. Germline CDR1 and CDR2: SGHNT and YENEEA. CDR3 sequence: CASSLNVRNIQYF. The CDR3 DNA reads TGTGCCAGCAGCTTGAACGTGAGAAACATTCAGTACTTC.

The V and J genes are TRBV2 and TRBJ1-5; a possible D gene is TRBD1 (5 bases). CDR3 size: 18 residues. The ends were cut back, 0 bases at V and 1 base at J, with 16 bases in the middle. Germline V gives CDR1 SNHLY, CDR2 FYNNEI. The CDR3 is CASSEALGGRISNQPQHF. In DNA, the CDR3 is TGTGCCAGCAGTGAAGCGCTTGGGGGTCGGATAAGCAATCAGCCCCAGCATTTT.

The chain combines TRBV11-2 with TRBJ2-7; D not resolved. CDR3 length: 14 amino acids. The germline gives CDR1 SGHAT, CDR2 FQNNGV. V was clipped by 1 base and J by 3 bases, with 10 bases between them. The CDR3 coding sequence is TGTGCCAGCAGCTTAGGCCGATTCCGCTACGAGCAGTACTTC. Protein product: CASSLGRFRYEQYF.

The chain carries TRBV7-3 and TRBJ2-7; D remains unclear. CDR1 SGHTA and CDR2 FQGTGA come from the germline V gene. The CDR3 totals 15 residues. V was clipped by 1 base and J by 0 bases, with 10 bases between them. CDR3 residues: CASSLRGGSSYEQYF. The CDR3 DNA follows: TGTGCCAGCAGCTTAAGAGGTGGAAGCTCCTACGAGCAGTACTTC.

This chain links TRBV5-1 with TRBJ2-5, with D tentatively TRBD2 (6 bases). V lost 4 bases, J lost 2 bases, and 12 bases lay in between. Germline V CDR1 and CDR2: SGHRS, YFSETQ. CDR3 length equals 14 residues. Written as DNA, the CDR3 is TGCGCCAGCAGCGCCGGGAGACCACAAGAGACCCAGTACTTC. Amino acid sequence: CASSAGRPQETQYF.

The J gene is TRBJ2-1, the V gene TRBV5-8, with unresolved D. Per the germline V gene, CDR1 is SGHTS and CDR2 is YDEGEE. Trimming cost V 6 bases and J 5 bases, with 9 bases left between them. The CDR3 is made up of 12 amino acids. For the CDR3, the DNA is TGTGCCAGCACCCGTGGTGACAATGAGCAGTTCTTC. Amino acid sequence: CASTRGDNEQFF.

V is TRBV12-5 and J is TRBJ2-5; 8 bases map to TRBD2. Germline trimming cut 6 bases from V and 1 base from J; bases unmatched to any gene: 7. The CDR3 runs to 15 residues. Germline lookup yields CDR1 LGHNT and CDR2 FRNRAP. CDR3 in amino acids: CASGPLGLGQETQYF. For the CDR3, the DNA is TGTGCTAGTGGCCCCCTGGGACTAGGCCAAGAGACCCAGTACTTC. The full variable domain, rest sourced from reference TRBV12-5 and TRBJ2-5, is DARVTQTPRHKVTEMGQEVTMRCQPILGHNTVFWYRQTMMQGLELLAYFRNRAPLDDSGMPKDRFSAEMPDATLATLKIQPSEPRDSAVYFCASGPLGLGQETQYFGPGTRLLVL.

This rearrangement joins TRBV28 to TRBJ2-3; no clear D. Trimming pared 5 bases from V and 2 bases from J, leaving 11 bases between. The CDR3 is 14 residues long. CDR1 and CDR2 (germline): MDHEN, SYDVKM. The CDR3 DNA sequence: TGTGCCAGCAGTATACCACTCCTCACAGATACGCAGTATTTT. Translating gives CASSIPLLTDTQYF. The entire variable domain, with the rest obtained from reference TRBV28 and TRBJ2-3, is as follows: DVKVTQSSRYLVKRTGEKVFLECVQDMDHENMFWYRQDPGLGLRLIYFSYDVKMKEKGDIPEGYSVSREKKERFSLILESASTNQTSMYLCASSIPLLTDTQYFGPGTRLTVL.

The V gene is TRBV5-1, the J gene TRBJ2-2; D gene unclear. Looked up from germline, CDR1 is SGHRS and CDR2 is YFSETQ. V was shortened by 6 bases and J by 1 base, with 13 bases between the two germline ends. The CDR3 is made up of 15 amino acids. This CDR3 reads CASKEAAKNTGELFF. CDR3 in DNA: TGCGCCAGCAAGGAAGCAGCTAAGAACACCGGGGAGCTGTTTTTT.

The chain's CDR3 is CAWSVTQGASGYTF. The CDR3 nucleotides read TGTGCCTGGAGTGTAACACAGGGGGCGAGTGGCTACACCTTC. The chain recombines TRBV30 with TRBJ1-2, with 9 bases fitting TRBD1. The CDR3 covers 14 residues. After removal of 0 bases from V and 7 bases from J, the junction contained 6 bases not matched to a gene. Germline V gives CDR1 GTSNPN, CDR2 SVGIG (reference sequence).

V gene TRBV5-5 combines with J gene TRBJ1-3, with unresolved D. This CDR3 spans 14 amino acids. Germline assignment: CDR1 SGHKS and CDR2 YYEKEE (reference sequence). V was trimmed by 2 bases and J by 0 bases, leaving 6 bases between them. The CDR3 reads CASSFEISGNTIYF. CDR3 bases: TGTGCCAGCAGCTTTGAAATCTCTGGAAACACCATATATTTT.